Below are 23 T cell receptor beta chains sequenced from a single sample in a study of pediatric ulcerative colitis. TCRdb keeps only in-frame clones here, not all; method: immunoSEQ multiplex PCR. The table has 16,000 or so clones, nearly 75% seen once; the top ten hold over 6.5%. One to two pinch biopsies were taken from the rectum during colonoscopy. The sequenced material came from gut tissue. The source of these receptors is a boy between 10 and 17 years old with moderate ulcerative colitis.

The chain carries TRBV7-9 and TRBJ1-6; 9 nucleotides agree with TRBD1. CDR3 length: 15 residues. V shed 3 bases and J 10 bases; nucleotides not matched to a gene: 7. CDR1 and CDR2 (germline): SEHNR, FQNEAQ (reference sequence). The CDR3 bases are TGTGCCAGCAGCTTTCCGGGACAGGGAGGATCACCCCTCCACTTT. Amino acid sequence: CASSFPGQGGSPLHF.

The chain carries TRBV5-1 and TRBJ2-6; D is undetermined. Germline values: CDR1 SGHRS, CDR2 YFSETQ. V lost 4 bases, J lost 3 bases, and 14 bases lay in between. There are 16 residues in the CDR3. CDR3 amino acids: CASSPIVVDGANVLTF. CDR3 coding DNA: TGCGCCAGCAGCCCCATCGTGGTAGATGGGGCCAACGTCCTGACTTTC.

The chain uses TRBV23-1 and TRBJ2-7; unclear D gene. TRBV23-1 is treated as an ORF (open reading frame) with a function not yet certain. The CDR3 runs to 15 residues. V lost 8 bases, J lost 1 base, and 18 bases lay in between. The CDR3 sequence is CASRPGPMVSYEQYF. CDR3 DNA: TGCGCCAGCCGGCCAGGACCGATGGTATCCTACGAGCAGTACTTC.

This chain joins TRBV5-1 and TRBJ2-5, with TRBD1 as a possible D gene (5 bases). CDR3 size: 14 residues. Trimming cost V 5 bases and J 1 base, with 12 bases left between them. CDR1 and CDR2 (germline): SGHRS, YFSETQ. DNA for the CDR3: TGCGCCAGCAGAGAGACAGATTTCCAAGAGACCCAGTACTTC. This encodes CASRETDFQETQYF.

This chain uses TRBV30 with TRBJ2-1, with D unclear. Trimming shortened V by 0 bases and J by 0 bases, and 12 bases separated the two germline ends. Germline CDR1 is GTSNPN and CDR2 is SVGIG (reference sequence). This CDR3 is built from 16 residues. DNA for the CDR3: TGTGCCTGGAGTGTACGGGCCCTAAGCTCCTACAATGAGCAGTTCTTC. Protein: CAWSVRALSSYNEQFF.

CDR3 in DNA: TGTGCCAGCAGCCAGAACGGGGATAACACCGGGGAGCTGTTTTTT. Translation gives CASSQNGDNTGELFF. The chain has TRBV4-2 and TRBJ2-2, with a weak D call TRBD2 (5 bases). The germline V and J ends were trimmed by 3 bases and 2 bases, with 10 bases remaining between them. Germline V gene lookup returns CDR1 LGHNA and CDR2 YNFKEQ. This CDR3 region has 15 residues.

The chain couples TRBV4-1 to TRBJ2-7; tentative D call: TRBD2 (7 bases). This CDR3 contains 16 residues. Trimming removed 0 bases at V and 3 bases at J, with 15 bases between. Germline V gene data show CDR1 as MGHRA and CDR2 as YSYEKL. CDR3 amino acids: CASSQDFGGGFYEQYF. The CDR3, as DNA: TGCGCCAGCAGCCAAGATTTCGGCGGGGGCTTCTACGAGCAGTACTTC.

As DNA, the CDR3 is TGCGCCAGCAGCTTGGAGACTAGCACCTACTACGAGCAGTACTTC. It yields the protein CASSLETSTYYEQYF. The V and J genes are TRBV5-1 and TRBJ2-7; 7 nucleotides line up with TRBD2. Germline values: CDR1 SGHRS, CDR2 YFSETQ. V was pared by 0 bases and J by 3 bases, with 6 bases of the junction left unmatched. The CDR3 is 15 residues long. Supplemented by reference TRBV5-1 and TRBJ2-7, the full variable domain reads KAGVTQTPRYLIKTRGQQVTLSCSPISGHRSVSWYQQTPGQGLQFLFEYFSETQRNKGNFPGRFSGRQFSNSRSEMNVSTLELGDSALYLCASSLETSTYYEQYFGPGTRLTVT.

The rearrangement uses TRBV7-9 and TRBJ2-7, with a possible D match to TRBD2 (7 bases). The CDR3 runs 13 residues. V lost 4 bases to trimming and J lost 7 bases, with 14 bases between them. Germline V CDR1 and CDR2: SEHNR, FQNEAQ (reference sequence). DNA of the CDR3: TGTGCCAGCAGCTCCGGGACACTAGCGGAGCAGTACTTC. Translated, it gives CASSSGTLAEQYF.

The CDR3 DNA reads TGCGCCAGCAGCTTGGGAGGGACAGGGGGGAATGAGCAGTTCTTC. Translation: CASSLGGTGGNEQFF. The rearrangement uses TRBV5-1 and TRBJ2-1, with TRBD1 matching 11 bases. The CDR3 is made up of 15 amino acids. V shed 0 bases, J shed 7 bases, and the junction held 3 bases outside the gene matches. Germline V lookup: CDR1 SGHRS, CDR2 YFSETQ.

The CDR3 here is CASSPGQSSSPLHF. For the CDR3, the DNA is TGTGCCAGCAGTCCGGGACAATCTTCTTCACCCCTCCACTTT. The chain is built from TRBV6-5 and TRBJ1-6, with D perhaps TRBD1 (6 bases). The germline V and J ends were trimmed by 5 bases and 9 bases, with 14 bases remaining between them. CDR1 is MNHEY, CDR2 SVGAGI, per germline. The CDR3 totals 14 residues.

CDR3 DNA: TGCGCCAGCAGCTGGCTCCCCCTTGGGACAGAGAATGAAAAACTGTTTTTT. Translating gives CASSWLPLGTENEKLFF. This chain links TRBV5-1 with TRBJ1-4; 7 nucleotides agree with TRBD1. J lost 5 bases, V lost 3 bases, and 13 bases had no gene match. Germline V CDR1 and CDR2: SGHRS, YFSETQ. The CDR3 has 17 amino acids.

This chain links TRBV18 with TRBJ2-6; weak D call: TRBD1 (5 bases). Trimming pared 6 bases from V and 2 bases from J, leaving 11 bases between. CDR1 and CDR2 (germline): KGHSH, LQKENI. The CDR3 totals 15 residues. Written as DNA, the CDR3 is TGTGCCAGCTCCCCCGACAGACCTGGGGCCAACGTCCTGACTTTC. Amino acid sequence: CASSPDRPGANVLTF.

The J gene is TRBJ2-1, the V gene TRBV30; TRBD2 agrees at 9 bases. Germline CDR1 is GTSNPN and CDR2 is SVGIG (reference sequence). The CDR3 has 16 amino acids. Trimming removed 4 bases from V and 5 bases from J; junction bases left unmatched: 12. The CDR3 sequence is CAWTLWGSGGHNEQFF. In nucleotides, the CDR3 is TGTGCCTGGACCTTATGGGGTAGCGGGGGTCACAATGAGCAGTTCTTC.

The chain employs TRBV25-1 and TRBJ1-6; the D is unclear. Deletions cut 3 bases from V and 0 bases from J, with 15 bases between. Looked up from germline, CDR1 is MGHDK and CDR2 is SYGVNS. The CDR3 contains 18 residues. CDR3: CASSDEPGMYSYNSPLHF. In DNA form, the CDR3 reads TGTGCCAGCAGTGATGAACCGGGGATGTACTCCTATAATTCACCCCTCCACTTT.

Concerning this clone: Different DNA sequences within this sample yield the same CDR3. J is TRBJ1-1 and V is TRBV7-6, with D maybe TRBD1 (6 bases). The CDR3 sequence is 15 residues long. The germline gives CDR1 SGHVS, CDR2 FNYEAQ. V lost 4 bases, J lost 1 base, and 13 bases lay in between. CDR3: CASSSPGEGNTEAFF. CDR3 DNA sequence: TGTGCCAGCAGCTCTCCAGGGGAAGGGAACACTGAAGCTTTCTTT. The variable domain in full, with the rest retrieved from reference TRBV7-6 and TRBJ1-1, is GAGVSQSPRYKVTKRGQDVALRCDPISGHVSLYWYRQALGQGPEFLTYFNYEAQQDKSGLPNDRFSAERPEGSISTLTIQRTEQRDSAMYRCASSSPGEGNTEAFFGQGTRLTVV.

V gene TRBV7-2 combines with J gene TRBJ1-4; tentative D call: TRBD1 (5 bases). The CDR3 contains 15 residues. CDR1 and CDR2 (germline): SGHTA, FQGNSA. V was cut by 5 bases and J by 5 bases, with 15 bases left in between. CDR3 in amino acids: CASSERGRTNEKLFF. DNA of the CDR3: TGTGCCAGCAGCGAAAGGGGCAGGACGAATGAAAAACTGTTTTTT. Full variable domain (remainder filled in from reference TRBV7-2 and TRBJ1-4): GAGVSQSPSNKVTEKGKDVELRCDPISGHTALYWYRQSLGQGLEFLIYFQGNSAPDKSGLPSDRFSAERTGGSVSTLTIQRTQQEDSAVYLCASSERGRTNEKLFFGSGTQLSVL.

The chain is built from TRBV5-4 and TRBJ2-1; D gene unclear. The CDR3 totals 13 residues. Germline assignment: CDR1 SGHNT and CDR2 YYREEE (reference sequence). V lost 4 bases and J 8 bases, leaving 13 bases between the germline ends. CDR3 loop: CASSKIRVDEQFF. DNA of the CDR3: TGTGCCAGCAGCAAGATAAGGGTTGATGAGCAGTTCTTC.

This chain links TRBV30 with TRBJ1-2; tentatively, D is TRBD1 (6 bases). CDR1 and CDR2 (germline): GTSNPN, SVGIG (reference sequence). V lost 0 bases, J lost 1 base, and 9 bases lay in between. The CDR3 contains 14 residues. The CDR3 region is CAWSVQGHNYGYTF. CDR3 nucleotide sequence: TGTGCCTGGAGTGTGCAGGGACATAACTATGGCTACACCTTC.

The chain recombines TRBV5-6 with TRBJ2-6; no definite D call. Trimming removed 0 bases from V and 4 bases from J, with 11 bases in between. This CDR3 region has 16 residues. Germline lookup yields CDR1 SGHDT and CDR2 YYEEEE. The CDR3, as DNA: TGTGCCAGCAGCTTGGGGGGTATGACAGGGGCCAACGTCCTGACTTTC. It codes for CASSLGGMTGANVLTF.

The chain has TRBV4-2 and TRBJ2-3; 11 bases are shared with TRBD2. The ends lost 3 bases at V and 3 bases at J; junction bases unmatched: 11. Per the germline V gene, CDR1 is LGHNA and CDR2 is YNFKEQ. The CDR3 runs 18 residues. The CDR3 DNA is TGTGCCAGCAGCCACCCGACTAGCGGGGCCGGTGCGACAGATACGCAGTATTTT. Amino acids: CASSHPTSGAGATDTQYF.

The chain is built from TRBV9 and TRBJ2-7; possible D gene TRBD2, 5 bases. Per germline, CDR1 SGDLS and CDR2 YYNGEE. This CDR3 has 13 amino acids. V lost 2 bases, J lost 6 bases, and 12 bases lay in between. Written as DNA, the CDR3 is TGTGCCAGCAGCGTCGGAACTAGTTCCGAGCAGTACTTC. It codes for CASSVGTSSEQYF.

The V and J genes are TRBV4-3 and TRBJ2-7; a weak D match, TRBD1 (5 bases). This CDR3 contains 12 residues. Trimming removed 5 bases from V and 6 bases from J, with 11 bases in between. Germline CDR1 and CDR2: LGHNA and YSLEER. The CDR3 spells CASSSRVGEQYF. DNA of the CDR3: TGCGCCAGCAGCTCCAGGGTGGGCGAGCAGTACTTC.